The clone carrying this T cell receptor beta chain was seen at least ten times. This CDR3 comprises 15 residues. V gave up 6 bases and J gave up 7 bases; unmatched junction bases: 11. The V gene's germline CDR1 is MNHNS and CDR2 SASEGT. The data were obtained in a study of T cells after yellow fever vaccination. Each CDR3 protein gets one entry after TCRdb re-called the 5' RACE reads with MiXCR. The sample yields under 150,000 distinct CDR3 sequences, less than 9.5% seen once. This clonotype was sampled from a man aged 25-45 years who received the YFV17D yellow fever vaccine. Here the sequenced sample was CD4+ T cells sorted from PBMCs, taken 5 days after the yellow fever booster vaccination. The chain carries TRBV6-1 and TRBJ2-1; 8 positions agree with TRBD2. The DNA for the CDR3 is TGTGCCAGCAGCGGTCGGGTAGCGGGAAGGAATGAGCAGTTCTTC. This gives the protein CASSGRVAGRNEQFF.